This T cell receptor (beta chain) was identified in a study of control samples from healthy donors and cancer patients. TCRdb keeps only in-frame clones here, not all; method: immunoSEQ multiplex PCR. Seen here are more than 5,500 clones, roughly three quarters observed once, and the top ten hold approximately 15%. This sequence was found in a male donor with melanoma. Sequenced sample: formalin-fixed, paraffin-embedded tissue.

The CDR3 region is CAISGLGRDRTGELFF. Here the CDR3 DNA reads TGTGCCATCAGTGGCCTAGGGAGGGACCGTACCGGGGAGCTGTTTTTT. V is TRBV10-3 and J is TRBJ2-2; 7 bases are a match to TRBD2. The length of the CDR3 is 16 residues. Germline V gene sequence: CDR1 ENHRY, CDR2 SYGVKD. With 4 bases clipped from V and 5 bases from J, the junction kept 10 bases outside the gene matches.